This T cell receptor (beta chain) was recorded in a study of T cell repertoires in cytomegalovirus infection. On the study more broadly: Matching HLA type and CMV infection were both indicated by public TCR beta signatures. Findings and caveats of the study: Dominant in the ex vivo response were TCR beta clonotypes restricted by HLA-C and specific for CMV.

Turning to this clonotype: As yet, its antigen is unknown.

TCRdb independently ran MiXCR on the reads; one entry per CDR3 protein. Among about 530,000 distinct CDR3 sequences, about 30% were seen once, and the ten largest hold approximately 13%. Sequencing used PBMCs. The receptor was derived from a human donor in good health (CMV status not recorded). Some clones in this sample may be carry-over from other donors' samples.

CDR3 in DNA: TGTGCCAGCAGCCGCCGCTCGACTAGCGGGAACACCGGGGAGCTGTTTTTT. Translated, it gives CASSRRSTSGNTGELFF. This chain uses TRBV27 with TRBJ2-2; 9 bases match TRBD2. The germline gives CDR1 MNHEY, CDR2 SMNVEV (reference sequence). The CDR3 is 17 residues long. Trimming took 6 bases from V and 1 from J; bases not matched to a gene: 9.